A single sample gave rise to the 30 T cell receptor beta chains below, sequenced in a study of T cell repertoires in cytomegalovirus infection. In TCRdb, the reads were re-called with MiXCR into one record per CDR3 protein. The sample holds about 180,000 distinct CDR3 sequences; about a sixth are singletons and the top ten take roughly 24%. The sequenced material came from CD8+ T cells from PBMCs. The source is a human donor in good health (CMV status not recorded). Some clones in this sample may be carry-over from other donors' samples.

This clonotype showed up just a few times. The chain combines TRBV7-9 with TRBJ2-7; D is unclear. Germline V CDR1 and CDR2: SEHNR, FQNEAQ (reference sequence). The V gene lost 0 bases and the J gene lost 5 bases, with 5 bases spanning the gap. This CDR3 is built from 12 residues. The CDR3 DNA follows: TGTGCCAGCAGCTTAGCTGGGGACGAGCAGTACTTC. It codes for CASSLAGDEQYF.

This clonotype was seen ten or more times. The chain recombines TRBV7-2 with TRBJ1-1; weak D call: TRBD1 (6 bases). The ends were cut back, 1 base at V and 5 bases at J, with 14 bases in the middle. The CDR3 length is 15 residues. CDR1 and CDR2 (germline): SGHTA, FQGNSA. The CDR3 spells CASSLEGGTRTEAFF. The DNA for the CDR3 is TGTGCCAGCAGCTTAGAAGGGGGAACAAGGACTGAAGCTTTCTTT. The variable domain in full, completed from reference TRBV7-2 and TRBJ1-1, reads GAGVSQSPSNKVTEKGKDVELRCDPISGHTALYWYRQSLGQGLEFLIYFQGNSAPDKSGLPSDRFSAERTGGSVSTLTIQRTQQEDSAVYLCASSLEGGTRTEAFFGQGTRLTVV.

The chain uses TRBV20-1 and TRBJ1-2; 8 bases fit TRBD1. In germline, CDR1 is DFQATT, CDR2 SNEGSKA (reference sequence). The CDR3 consists of 12 residues. Germline trimming cut 5 bases from V and 3 bases from J; bases unmatched to any gene: 2. Here the CDR3 DNA reads TGCAGTGCTCAGGACAGGGACTATGGCTACACCTTC. Translated, it gives CSAQDRDYGYTF.

This chain connects TRBV6-2 or TRBV6-3 to TRBJ2-1; 8 bases agree with TRBD1. Germline V gene sequence: CDR1 MNHEY, CDR2 SVGEGT. The CDR3 consists of 15 residues. V shed 7 bases, J shed 0 bases, and the junction held 5 bases outside the gene matches. This CDR3 reads CASIHRGSSYNEQFF. Written as DNA, the CDR3 is TGTGCCAGCATCCACAGGGGGAGCTCCTACAATGAGCAGTTCTTC.

This sequence joins TRBV20-1 and TRBJ1-2; the match to TRBD1 covers 10 bases. This CDR3 contains 15 residues. Trimming took 6 bases from V and 1 from J; bases not matched to a gene: 8. Germline CDR1 reads DFQATT; CDR2 reads SNEGSKA (reference sequence). CDR3 sequence: CSARDRGRGNYGYTF. The CDR3, as DNA: TGCAGTGCCCGGGACAGGGGCAGGGGTAACTATGGCTACACCTTC.

The V call is TRBV7-9, the J call TRBJ2-1, with D unresolved. This CDR3 has 12 amino acids. V was trimmed by 10 bases and J by 5 bases, leaving 12 bases between them. Germline CDR1 reads SEHNR; CDR2 reads FQNEAQ (reference sequence). CDR3 in DNA: TGTGCCACCCAGACGGTGAACAATGAGCAGTTCTTC. It encodes CATQTVNNEQFF.

This clonotype was seen at least ten times. The V call is TRBV12-3 or TRBV12-4, the J call TRBJ1-5, with TRBD1 matching 11 bases. CDR3 length: 14 amino acids. Unmatched junction bases numbered 3, after V lost 5 bases and J lost 6 bases. The CDR3 DNA reads as TGTGCCAGCAGTCCCGGGACAGGGGGTCAGCCCCAGCATTTT. This translates into CASSPGTGGQPQHF.

V is TRBV6-2 or TRBV6-3 and J is TRBJ1-1; unclear D gene. The CDR3 is 13 amino acids. Germline V gene sequence: CDR1 MNHEY, CDR2 SVGEGT. The V and J ends lost 1 base and 7 bases respectively, with 10 bases between them. CDR3 loop: CASSYLEGGEAFF. Written as DNA, the CDR3 is TGTGCCAGCAGTTACTTGGAGGGAGGTGAAGCTTTCTTT.

J is TRBJ2-6 and V is TRBV29-1, with 7 bases lining up with TRBD2. The CDR3 covers 15 residues. CDR1 is SQVTM and CDR2 is ANQGSEA in the germline V gene. The V and J ends lost 2 bases and 2 bases, in that order; junction bases with no gene match: 3. Written as DNA, the CDR3 is TGCAGCGTTGAACTAGCGGTTACTGGGGCCAACGTCCTGACTTTC. It codes for CSVELAVTGANVLTF.

This clonotype was recorded a few times. V is TRBV4-1 and J is TRBJ1-4, with D uncertain. CDR3 length equals 15 residues. CDR1 and CDR2 (germline): MGHRA, YSYEKL. Deletions cut 7 bases from V and 3 bases from J, with 15 bases between. This CDR3 is CASTVRRAANEKLFF. CDR3 bases: TGCGCCAGCACTGTCAGGAGGGCGGCTAATGAAAAACTGTTTTTT.

The chain is built from TRBV29-1 and TRBJ1-1, with 7 bases matching TRBD1. The CDR3 is 13 amino acids. V was clipped by 7 bases and J by 3 bases; unmatched bases: 8. Germline V gene lookup returns CDR1 SQVTM and CDR2 ANQGSEA. The CDR3 sequence: CSGGPGGDTEAFF. For the CDR3, the DNA is TGCAGCGGGGGGCCAGGGGGGGACACTGAAGCTTTCTTT.

This clonotype was recorded a few times. The CDR3 coding sequence is TGTGCCAGCAGTTTCGGCCCGGCGGCAGATACGCAGTATTTT. Translation gives CASSFGPAADTQYF. The chain couples TRBV12-3 or TRBV12-4 to TRBJ2-3, with unresolved D. This CDR3 is built from 14 residues. The V and J ends lost 3 bases and 4 bases respectively, with 11 bases between them.

This rearrangement joins TRBV7-9 to TRBJ2-1; 11 nucleotides match TRBD2. In germline, CDR1 is SEHNR, CDR2 FQNEAQ (reference sequence). V lost 1 base, J lost 5 bases, and 10 bases stayed unmatched. CDR3 size: 18 residues. The CDR3 loop is CASSLESSGGSVHNEQFF. CDR3 nucleotides: TGTGCCAGCAGCTTAGAATCTAGCGGGGGGTCCGTCCACAATGAGCAGTTCTTC.

There are a few counts of this clonotype. The V gene is TRBV27, the J gene TRBJ2-1, with no clear D. The ends were cut back, 3 bases at V and 0 bases at J, with 3 bases in the middle. The germline V gene has CDR1 MNHEY and CDR2 SMNVEV (reference sequence). The CDR3 is 13 residues long. The CDR3 coding sequence is TGTGCCAGCAGTTTTGGCTCCTACAATGAGCAGTTCTTC. Its protein product is CASSFGSYNEQFF.

This chain joins TRBV7-6 and TRBJ1-6, with unresolved D. Trimming pared 5 bases from V and 7 bases from J, leaving 12 bases between. This CDR3 has 14 amino acids. CDR1 is SGHVS, CDR2 FNYEAQ, per germline. The DNA for the CDR3 is TGTGCCAGCAGCAGGACGGATTCCAATTCACCCCTCCACTTT. Protein product: CASSRTDSNSPLHF.

This clonotype came up a few times. The chain links TRBV4-1 to TRBJ1-1; 10 nucleotides align to TRBD1. V was clipped by 3 bases and J by 4 bases; unmatched bases: 2. The CDR3 is 14 amino acids. The V gene's germline CDR1 is MGHRA and CDR2 YSYEKL. The CDR3 bases are TGCGCCAGCAGCCAGGGACAGGGGCCCACTGAAGCTTTCTTT. Translation: CASSQGQGPTEAFF.

This clonotype was counted a few times. The chain uses TRBV12-3 or TRBV12-4 and TRBJ1-2; D unresolved. CDR3 length equals 14 residues. V was clipped by 3 bases and J by 3 bases, with 11 bases between them. The DNA of the CDR3 is TGTGCCAGCAGTTTTGGTTTTAAGGACTATGGCTACACCTTC. Amino acid sequence: CASSFGFKDYGYTF.

This clonotype appeared a few times. The chain uses TRBV20-1 and TRBJ1-2; tentative D call: TRBD1 (5 bases). Germline V lookup: CDR1 DFQATT, CDR2 SNEGSKA (reference sequence). The CDR3 is 13 amino acids. With 4 bases removed from V and 4 bases from J, the gap between germline ends came to 13 bases. The CDR3 loop reads CSAKHTGLYGYTF. The CDR3 DNA reads TGCAGTGCTAAACACACAGGACTCTATGGCTACACCTTC.

The genes are TRBV6-2 or TRBV6-3 and TRBJ2-7; D is uncertain. Trimming removed 6 bases at V and 0 bases at J, with 12 bases between. The CDR3 totals 14 residues. CDR1 is MNHEY, CDR2 SVGEGT, per germline. The CDR3 coding sequence is TGTGCCAGCAGCACTGGCAGATTCTCCTACGAGCAGTACTTC. It yields the protein CASSTGRFSYEQYF.

The rearrangement joins TRBV7-2 to TRBJ2-7; 10 bases match TRBD1. The ends lost 0 bases at V and 6 bases at J; junction bases unmatched: 5. Germline V gene lookup returns CDR1 SGHTA and CDR2 FQGNSA. The CDR3 has 15 amino acids. CDR3 protein: CASSLAGTGDGEQYF. The CDR3 bases are TGTGCCAGCAGCTTAGCCGGGACAGGGGATGGCGAGCAGTACTTC.

The rearrangement uses TRBV12-3 or TRBV12-4 and TRBJ2-1; 9 bases agree with TRBD2. CDR3 length: 18 residues. Trimming at V came to 5 bases and at J to 4 bases, leaving 15 bases not matched to a gene. The CDR3 DNA follows: TGTGCCAGCAGTCTCCGCCGGGGAGCGGGGGGACGGTACAATGAGCAGTTCTTC. Translated: CASSLRRGAGGRYNEQFF.

This clonotype occurred a few times. The V and J genes are TRBV2 and TRBJ2-7, with D perhaps matching TRBD1 (5 bases). This CDR3 is built from 13 residues. The V gene lost 8 bases and the J gene lost 6 bases, with 17 bases spanning the gap. The germline V gene has CDR1 SNHLY and CDR2 FYNNEI. The CDR3 spells CASLTYQGGEQYF. The CDR3 DNA is TGTGCCAGCCTCACTTACCAGGGCGGCGAGCAGTACTTC.

This clonotype was counted a few times. The J gene is TRBJ2-2, the V gene TRBV6-5; 9 bases match TRBD1. CDR3 length equals 16 residues. In germline, CDR1 is MNHEY, CDR2 SVGAGI. With V trimmed by 6 bases and J by 2 bases, 7 bases remained unmatched. DNA of the CDR3: TGTGCCAGCAGGCCCCCGGGACAGGGAAACACCGGGGAGCTGTTTTTT. This gives the protein CASRPPGQGNTGELFF.

This clonotype was seen more than once but under ten times. Here the CDR3 reads CASSMGQGSFGNTIYF. The CDR3 region has the DNA TGTGCCAGCAGCATGGGACAGGGGAGCTTTGGAAACACCATATATTTT. This chain connects TRBV7-2 to TRBJ1-3; TRBD1 aligns across 10 bases. Germline V gene lookup returns CDR1 SGHTA and CDR2 FQGNSA. The V segment lost 5 bases and the J segment 3 bases; nucleotides outside the gene matches: 7. The CDR3 is 16 residues long.

This clonotype turned up a few times. The V gene is TRBV7-2, the J gene TRBJ1-1; no clear D. Germline V gene data show CDR1 as SGHTA and CDR2 as FQGNSA. Between the trimmed V and J ends, which lost 2 bases and 2 bases, there was a span of 21 bases. This CDR3 is 18 amino acids long. CDR3 bases: TGTGCCAGCAGCTTACCTTCATGGTATCCGGGTATTAACACTGAAGCTTTCTTT. Its protein product is CASSLPSWYPGINTEAFF.

This clonotype is medium-sized (0.01 to 0.1%) in the sample. V usage is TRBV7-8 and J usage is TRBJ2-1, with D possibly TRBD1 on 7 matching bases. The V gene lost 5 bases and the J gene lost 0 bases, with 17 bases spanning the gap. This CDR3 has 17 amino acids. Germline CDR1 SGHVS, CDR2 FQNEAQ. As DNA, the CDR3 is TGTGCCAGCAGCCAAATGGAGGGGGCCAGCTCCTACAATGAGCAGTTCTTC. Translated, it gives CASSQMEGASSYNEQFF.

This rearrangement joins TRBV12-3 or TRBV12-4 to TRBJ2-7; 8 bases map to TRBD1. CDR3 length equals 15 residues. After removal of 7 bases from V and 3 bases from J, the junction contained 11 bases not matched to a gene. The CDR3 loop reads CASTTTGQGFYEQYF. Written as DNA, the CDR3 is TGTGCCAGCACCACAACCGGACAGGGCTTCTACGAGCAGTACTTC.

This clonotype has a handful of counts. This rearrangement joins TRBV4-3 to TRBJ2-1; D uncertain. Between the trimmed V and J ends, which lost 1 base and 4 bases, there was a span of 8 bases. The V gene's germline CDR1 is LGHNA and CDR2 YSLEER. CDR3 length: 14 residues. As DNA, the CDR3 is TGCGCCAGCAGCCAAGTCGGCCTTTACAATGAGCAGTTCTTC. Translating gives CASSQVGLYNEQFF.

The V and J genes are TRBV4-1 and TRBJ2-7; D remains unclear. Per the germline V gene, CDR1 is MGHRA and CDR2 is YSYEKL. With 1 base removed from V and 3 bases from J, the gap between germline ends came to 7 bases. The CDR3 length is 13 residues. The CDR3 region has the DNA TGCGCCAGCAGCCAAGGAGCACGCTACGAGCAGTACTTC. This translates into CASSQGARYEQYF.

This clonotype was picked up a small number of times. V and J are TRBV28 and TRBJ2-5; 8 nucleotides match TRBD1. Per germline, CDR1 MDHEN and CDR2 SYDVKM. V lost 5 bases, J lost 2 bases, and 10 bases stayed unmatched. This CDR3 spans 16 amino acids. CDR3 loop: CASSPGQGETQETQYF. The CDR3 DNA is TGTGCCAGCAGTCCCGGACAGGGTGAGACACAAGAGACCCAGTACTTC.